Listed here are 3 T cell receptor beta chains from one sample, sequenced in a study of cytotoxic CD8 clonotypes in ibrutinib-treated CLL. Only in-frame clones appear in the TCRdb table, and some are missing; sequencing was by immunoSEQ multiplex PCR. This sample has roughly 51,000 clones, with roughly 53% found just once. The sequencing used PBMCs, collected after 12 months of ibrutinib treatment. Receptors originate from a human donor with chronic lymphocytic leukemia.

Only a few counts were recorded for this clone. The chain recombines TRBV20-1 with TRBJ1-1; no clear D. Trimming left V 3 bases short and J 10 bases short, with 12 bases between. Per the germline V gene, CDR1 is DFQATT and CDR2 is SNEGSKA (reference sequence). The CDR3 covers 11 residues. Here the CDR3 reads CSASWRDGAFF. The CDR3 DNA reads TGCAGTGCTAGCTGGCGGGATGGAGCTTTCTTT.

The V and J genes are TRBV6-1 and TRBJ2-3; D gene unclear. Germline assignment: CDR1 MNHNS and CDR2 SASEGT. With 0 bases removed from V and 2 bases from J, the gap between germline ends came to 12 bases. This CDR3 comprises 16 residues. CDR3 nucleotides: TGTGCCAGCAGTGAAGCCCTCCCCAGGTCCACAGATACGCAGTATTTT. It specifies CASSEALPRSTDTQYF.

A few counts support this clone. V and J are TRBV9 and TRBJ2-7, with D perhaps matching TRBD1 (6 bases). Trimming cost V 0 bases and J 6 bases, with 16 bases left between them. The length of the CDR3 is 15 residues. Germline values: CDR1 SGDLS, CDR2 YYNGEE. This CDR3 reads CASSVERDITSEQYF. The CDR3 DNA reads as TGTGCCAGCAGCGTAGAACGGGACATAACTTCCGAGCAGTACTTC.